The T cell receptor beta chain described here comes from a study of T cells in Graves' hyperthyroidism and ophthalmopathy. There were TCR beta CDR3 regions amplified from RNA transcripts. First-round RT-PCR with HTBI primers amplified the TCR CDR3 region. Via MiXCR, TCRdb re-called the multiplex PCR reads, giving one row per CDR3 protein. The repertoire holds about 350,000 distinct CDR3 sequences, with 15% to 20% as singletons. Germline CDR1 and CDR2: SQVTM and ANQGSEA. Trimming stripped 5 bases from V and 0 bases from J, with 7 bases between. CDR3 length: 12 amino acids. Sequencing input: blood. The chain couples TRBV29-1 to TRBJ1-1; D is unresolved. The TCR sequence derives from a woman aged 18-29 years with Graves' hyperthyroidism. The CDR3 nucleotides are TGCAGCGTTCGGCGATTGAACACTGAAGCTTTCTTT. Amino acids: CSVRRLNTEAFF.